Listed here are 24 T cell receptor beta chains from one sample, sequenced in a study of CD8+ T cells in alopecia areata. Treatment of the sample: oral pan-JAK inhibitor, 5-10 mg twice daily. Reverse transcription of extracted RNA yielded cDNA, which provided the sequencing template. Repertoires were generated with immunoSEQ multiplex PCR, while TCRdb's copy carries only in-frame clones and drops some. The table shows over 150,000 clones, with approximately 53% occurring only once. The material was CD8+ T cells sorted from blood, obtained at week 24, from a patient treated with tofacitinib. The source of these receptors is a human donor with alopecia areata.

This clone has only a few counts. The rearrangement joins TRBV9 to TRBJ1-4; 7 bases are shared with TRBD1. Germline lookup yields CDR1 SGDLS and CDR2 YYNGEE. Trimming removed 2 bases from V and 2 bases from J; junction bases left unmatched: 3. The CDR3 sequence is 15 residues long. CDR3 bases: TGTGCCAGCAGCGTTTCAGGGGGGACTAATGAAAAACTGTTTTTT. Protein: CASSVSGGTNEKLFF.

This clone has more than one count but fewer than ten. The V and J genes are TRBV2 and TRBJ2-4; a possible D gene is TRBD1 (6 bases). The CDR3 extends over 14 amino acids. CDR1 and CDR2 from the germline V gene are SNHLY and FYNNEI. Trimming removed 7 bases at V and 7 bases at J, with 17 bases between. The CDR3 nucleotides are TGTGCCAGCACCCCCGGGGACACTTCGAACATTCAGTACTTC. Its translation: CASTPGDTSNIQYF.

The gene calls are TRBV29-1 and TRBJ1-4; tentatively, D is TRBD1 (5 bases). The CDR3 covers 12 residues. Trimming removed 7 bases from V and 8 bases from J, with 14 bases in between. CDR1 and CDR2 from the germline V gene are SQVTM and ANQGSEA. The CDR3 loop is CSGLRGGEKLFF. CDR3 coding DNA: TGCAGCGGTCTTAGGGGCGGAGAAAAACTGTTTTTT.

The rearrangement joins TRBV6-6 to TRBJ2-3; D could derive from TRBD1 or TRBD2 (5 bases each). This CDR3 region has 14 residues. Germline lookup yields CDR1 MNHNY and CDR2 SVGAGI (reference sequence). Trimming cost V 7 bases and J 2 bases, with 13 bases left between them. The CDR3 DNA reads TGTGCCAGCAATGAGGGGCAGACCACAGATACGCAGTATTTT. The encoded protein is CASNEGQTTDTQYF.

The rearrangement joins TRBV4-1 to TRBJ1-1, with D possibly TRBD1 on 5 matching bases. Trimming removed 4 bases from V and 5 bases from J, with 11 bases in between. Germline lookup yields CDR1 MGHRA and CDR2 YSYEKL. The CDR3 length is 13 residues. DNA of the CDR3: TGCGCCAGCAGCCGCTTGGGGGAGACTGAAGCTTTCTTT. Its translation is CASSRLGETEAFF.

V is TRBV6-5 and J is TRBJ2-1; 9 bases line up with TRBD2. Germline CDR1 reads MNHEY; CDR2 reads SVGAGI. Trimming at V came to 2 bases and at J to 3 bases, leaving 5 bases not matched to a gene. The CDR3 length is 16 residues. The CDR3: CASSYRLAELYNEQFF. As DNA, the CDR3 is TGTGCCAGCAGTTACCGACTAGCGGAACTCTACAATGAGCAGTTCTTC.

This clone was observed a handful of times. This chain uses TRBV7-3 with TRBJ2-1; D is ambiguous. Germline V gene lookup returns CDR1 SGHTA and CDR2 FQGTGA. The CDR3 loop spans 13 amino acids. With 5 bases removed from V and 4 bases from J, the gap between germline ends came to 9 bases. The CDR3 spells CASSRPGYNEQFF. CDR3 bases: TGTGCCAGCAGCCGACCGGGTTACAATGAGCAGTTCTTC.

On this clone itself: Other nucleotide sequences from this sample produce the same CDR3. The chain has TRBV4-1 and TRBJ2-3, with a weak D call TRBD1 (6 bases). V was trimmed by 0 bases and J by 4 bases, leaving 8 bases between them. This CDR3 contains 14 residues. The V gene's germline CDR1 is MGHRA and CDR2 YSYEKL. The CDR3 nucleotides are TGCGCCAGCAGCCAAGATGGGGGCGCAGATACGCAGTATTTT. It is translated as CASSQDGGADTQYF.

CDR3 sequence: CATRQSSSYEQYF. CDR3 sequence (DNA): TGTGCCACCCGACAGTCTAGCTCCTACGAGCAGTACTTC. This chain links TRBV6-1 with TRBJ2-7; possibly TRBD1 for D (5 bases). The CDR3 loop spans 13 amino acids. V was clipped by 10 bases and J by 0 bases, with 13 bases between them. CDR1 is MNHNS and CDR2 is SASEGT in the germline V gene.

The J gene is TRBJ2-1, the V gene TRBV29-1, with 10 bases fitting TRBD1. CDR1 and CDR2 from the germline V gene are SQVTM and ANQGSEA. V trimming: 6 bases; J trimming: 7 bases; junction bases outside the gene matches: 9. The CDR3 totals 14 residues. CDR3 loop: CSVAGTGVYNEQFF. The DNA for the CDR3 is TGCAGCGTAGCCGGGACAGGGGTTTATAATGAGCAGTTCTTC.

The chain links TRBV5-6 to TRBJ2-7, with D perhaps being TRBD1 or TRBD2 (5 bases each). Germline loops: CDR1 SGHDT, CDR2 YYEEEE. V gave up 0 bases and J gave up 0 bases, with 13 bases separating them. The CDR3 runs 16 residues. The CDR3 DNA reads TGTGCCAGCAGCTTGGTTGGGACCGAGAGCTCCTACGAGCAGTACTTC. Residues: CASSLVGTESSYEQYF.

This clone was detected a few times. The V call is TRBV7-6, the J call TRBJ2-7; the match to TRBD1 covers 8 bases. The V gene's germline CDR1 is SGHVS and CDR2 FNYEAQ. There are 15 residues in the CDR3. Germline trimming cut 5 bases from V and 3 bases from J; bases unmatched to any gene: 9. The CDR3 sequence: CASSINQGAGYEQYF. CDR3 in DNA: TGTGCCAGCAGCATAAATCAGGGGGCTGGCTACGAGCAGTACTTC. The entire variable domain, with the rest obtained from reference TRBV7-6 and TRBJ2-7, is as follows: GAGVSQSPRYKVTKRGQDVALRCDPISGHVSLYWYRQALGQGPEFLTYFNYEAQQDKSGLPNDRFSAERPEGSISTLTIQRTEQRDSAMYRCASSINQGAGYEQYFGPGTRLTVT.

There are a few counts of this clone. The chain is built from TRBV5-6 and TRBJ1-2; D unresolved. The V gene lost 5 bases and the J gene lost 3 bases, with 11 bases spanning the gap. Germline-derived CDR1 and CDR2 are SGHDT and YYEEEE. The CDR3 has 13 residues. CDR3 in DNA: TGTGCCAGCAGAGAGGTCGGCGACTATGGCTACACCTTC. It translates to CASREVGDYGYTF.

The rearrangement links TRBV30 to TRBJ2-2; D is unclear. This CDR3 comprises 12 residues. Germline V gene data show CDR1 as GTSNPN and CDR2 as SVGIG (reference sequence). V lost 4 bases, J lost 2 bases, and 5 bases lay in between. This CDR3 reads CAWMFNTGELFF. Written as DNA, the CDR3 is TGTGCCTGGATGTTTAACACCGGGGAGCTGTTTTTT.

This clone occurred a few times. The chain carries TRBV29-1 and TRBJ2-4, with D unresolved. Germline CDR1 is SQVTM and CDR2 is ANQGSEA. This CDR3 is 11 amino acids long. The V gene lost 7 bases and the J gene lost 4 bases, with 8 bases spanning the gap. For the CDR3, the DNA is TGCAGCGCCCTTTTTAAAAACATTCAGTACTTC. Amino acids: CSALFKNIQYF. The whole variable domain, remainder taken from reference TRBV29-1 and TRBJ2-4, is SAVISQKPSRDICQRGTSLTIQCQVDSQVTMMFWYRQQPGQSLTLIATANQGSEATYESGFVIDKFPISRPNLTFSTLTVSNMSPEDSSIYLCSALFKNIQYFGAGTRLSVL.

This clone was observed a single time. The chain has TRBV6-1 and TRBJ2-7; 7 bases agree with TRBD1. The CDR3 is 14 residues long. Trimming at V came to 5 bases and at J to 0 bases, leaving 4 bases not matched to a gene. CDR1 is MNHNS, CDR2 SASEGT, per germline. Written as DNA, the CDR3 is TGTGCCAGCAGTAAGGACAGGTTCTCCTACGAGCAGTACTTC. Amino acid sequence: CASSKDRFSYEQYF.

This rearrangement joins TRBV7-9 to TRBJ1-2; no clear D gene. V gave up 6 bases and J gave up 0 bases, with 14 bases separating them. There are 15 residues in the CDR3. Germline V gene sequence: CDR1 SEHNR, CDR2 FQNEAQ (reference sequence). The CDR3 protein is CASSQSETTNYGYTF. For the CDR3, the DNA is TGTGCCAGCAGTCAAAGTGAAACGACTAACTATGGCTACACCTTC.

This sequence joins TRBV7-6 and TRBJ2-7, with 8 nucleotides matching TRBD1. This CDR3 has 14 residues. After removal of 5 bases from V and 4 bases from J, the junction contained 7 bases not matched to a gene. CDR1 SGHVS and CDR2 FNYEAQ come from the germline V gene. The CDR3 DNA follows: TGTGCCAGCAGCGCCGGACAGGGTCGGTACGAGCAGTACTTC. It codes for CASSAGQGRYEQYF.

This clone was seen a handful of times. The chain recombines TRBV14 with TRBJ2-3, with TRBD1 matching over 7 bases. CDR1 is SGHDN and CDR2 is FVKESK in the germline V gene. CDR3 length: 15 residues. V was clipped by 7 bases and J by 6 bases; unmatched bases: 13. The CDR3 spells CASNPTGEIYDTQYF. CDR3 nucleotide sequence: TGTGCCAGCAACCCAACAGGGGAAATCTACGATACGCAGTATTTT. The full variable domain, in which reference TRBV14 and TRBJ2-3 provide the parts outside the CDR3, is EAGVTQFPSHSVIEKGQTVTLRCDPISGHDNLYWYRRVMGKEIKFLLHFVKESKQDESGMPNNRFLAERTGGTYSTLKVQPAELEDSGVYFCASNPTGEIYDTQYFGPGTRLTVL.

This chain links TRBV30 with TRBJ1-1; no clear D. The ends were cut back, 3 bases at V and 0 bases at J, with 8 bases in the middle. This CDR3 spans 13 amino acids. The V gene's germline CDR1 is GTSNPN and CDR2 SVGIG (reference sequence). DNA for the CDR3: TGTGCCTGGAGGAATGGTTTGAACACTGAAGCTTTCTTT. This codes for CAWRNGLNTEAFF. The whole variable domain, remainder taken from reference TRBV30 and TRBJ1-1, is SQTIHQWPATLVQPVGSPLSLECTVEGTSNPNLYWYRQAAGRGLQLLFYSVGIGQISSEVPQNLSASRPQDRQFILSSKKLLLSDSGFYLCAWRNGLNTEAFFGQGTRLTVV.

The genes are TRBV30 and TRBJ1-1, with D perhaps matching TRBD1 (5 bases). With 3 bases removed from V and 1 base from J, the gap between germline ends came to 15 bases. This CDR3 spans 15 amino acids. The germline CDR1 and CDR2 sequences are GTSNPN and SVGIG (reference sequence). The chain's CDR3 is CAWSVWAQENTEAFF. In nucleotides, the CDR3 is TGTGCCTGGAGCGTATGGGCACAGGAGAACACTGAAGCTTTCTTT.

The V and J genes are TRBV30 and TRBJ1-4; no clear D. V lost 4 bases and J lost 2, with 11 bases in between. CDR3 length equals 14 residues. Germline assignment: CDR1 GTSNPN and CDR2 SVGIG (reference sequence). The DNA for the CDR3 is TGTGCCTGGAACCCCGGGGTGACTAATGAAAAACTGTTTTTT. Translating it yields CAWNPGVTNEKLFF.

This chain links TRBV30 with TRBJ2-1, with D perhaps matching TRBD1 or TRBD2 (5 bases each). CDR1 and CDR2 (germline): GTSNPN, SVGIG (reference sequence). The V gene lost 0 bases and the J gene lost 2 bases, with 11 bases spanning the gap. This CDR3 region has 15 residues. The CDR3 nucleotides are TGTGCCTGGAGTGTTGGGACCAGTACCTACAATGAGCAGTTCTTC. It codes for CAWSVGTSTYNEQFF.

V and J are TRBV5-1 and TRBJ1-2; no clear D gene. The germline V gene has CDR1 SGHRS and CDR2 YFSETQ. CDR3 length equals 17 residues. V gave up 4 bases and J gave up 3 bases, with 22 bases separating them. The CDR3 loop is CASSLVWEPRRHYGYTF. The DNA of the CDR3 is TGCGCCAGCAGCCTGGTCTGGGAACCAAGACGACACTATGGCTACACCTTC.